This TCR beta chain was captured by sequencing in a study of blood T cell repertoires in COVID-19. Germline values: CDR1 MNHEY, CDR2 SVGAGI. Trimming at V came to 2 bases and at J to 4 bases, leaving 3 bases not matched to a gene. The CDR3 spans 14 residues. Sequencing used immunoSEQ multiplex PCR; TCRdb keeps in-frame clones, though not all of them. The repertoire holds roughly 480,000 clones, with about 91% as singletons. Specimen: peripheral blood. The rearrangement joins TRBV6-5 to TRBJ2-3; 7 bases agree with TRBD2. This receptor was identified in a young man with COVID-19, enrolled during active disease. In DNA, the CDR3 is TGTGCCAGCAGTTACAGCGGGGTCGCAGATACGCAGTATTTT. Its protein is CASSYSGVADTQYF.